This T cell receptor (beta chain) is from a study of blood T cell repertoires in COVID-19. Study-wide context: The samples span acute and convalescent COVID-19 from the United States, Italy and Spain. In each case, the material was cDNA or gDNA derived from T cells, B-cell-depleted T cells, or PBMCs.

This clone showed up just a few times. Per the authors' pipeline: By means of reference gene primer amplification, nucleated cell counts were estimated. Produced via immunoSEQ multiplex PCR; TCRdb's table is partial and in-frame only. V and J calls plus clone size are reproduced from that table; the DNA served to infer D and trimming. The sample lists roughly 230,000 clones, approximately 82% occurring once. This clonotype was sampled from a woman aged 80 or older with acute or convalescent COVID-19. The sample taken for sequencing was peripheral blood.

CDR3 region: CSVSNRATGQMNTEAFF. DNA of the CDR3: TGCAGCGTCTCCAATCGGGCAACAGGCCAAATGAACACTGAAGCTTTCTTT. This chain uses TRBV29-1 with TRBJ1-1; perhaps TRBD1 as D (5 bases). Trimming cost V 6 bases and J 0 bases, with 23 bases left between them. Per the germline V gene, CDR1 is SQVTM and CDR2 is ANQGSEA. The CDR3 length is 17 residues.